This TCR beta chain was observed in a study of blood T cells in healthy people across ages. Study background: Template switching captured about one barcoded beta molecule per two T cells. General study results and limits: TCR beta diversity per million T cells fell roughly linearly with age.

Total RNA, at least 5.5 micrograms per sample, came from PBMCs. With regard to this clonotype: Its antigen is not known.

Using a J-beta primer mix together with a sample-barcoded 5' primer, a second PCR was run for 7 to 11 cycles. At least 2.5 million CDR3-containing paired-end reads were obtained per sample. TCRdb itself ran the 5' RACE reads through MiXCR, one entry per CDR3 protein. Seen here are around 690,000 distinct CDR3 sequences, about 53% observed once, and the top ten hold approximately 37%. CDR1 is ENHRY and CDR2 is SYGVKD in the germline V gene. Trimming cost V 0 bases and J 5 bases, with 23 bases left between them. The CDR3 is 19 residues long. The receptor was isolated from a man in his fifties or sixties in good health. The sequencing input was blood. The rearrangement uses TRBV10-3 and TRBJ1-5; tentatively, D is TRBD1 (5 bases). The CDR3 reads CAISESRRGVINLDQPQHF. For the CDR3, the DNA is TGTGCCATCAGTGAGTCGAGGAGGGGCGTCATAAACCTCGATCAGCCCCAGCATTTT.